The 10 T cell receptor beta chains listed next were all sequenced from one sample in a study of CD8+ T cells in alopecia areata (dated by TCRdb to 2016 to 2019). The sample's treatment or condition label, in plain terms: oral pan-JAK inhibitor, 5-10 mg twice daily. The receptor library was made with the immunoSEQ multiplex PCR assay. To provide template for TCR sequencing, every sample had RNA extracted and reverse transcribed into cDNA. TCRdb mirrors the immuneACCESS table, restricted to in-frame sequences. Some clones are absent from its copies; in checked studies, under half trace to an unresolved V gene, and the reason for the others is unknown. The sample records some 180,000 clones, approximately 51% of which are singletons. The ten top clones hold roughly 9.1% of the sample. The specimen comprised CD8+ T cells sorted from blood, sampled around week 54, from a patient treated with tofacitinib. These receptors were collected from a human donor with alopecia areata.

Concerning this clone: Other DNA sequences in this specimen translate into the identical CDR3. V usage is TRBV30 and J usage is TRBJ1-1; D call uncertain. Germline CDR1 GTSNPN, CDR2 SVGIG (reference sequence). The CDR3 contains 13 residues. The V gene lost 0 bases and the J gene lost 0 bases, with 5 bases spanning the gap. CDR3: CAWSVGVNTEAFF. For the CDR3, the DNA is TGTGCCTGGAGTGTGGGAGTGAACACTGAAGCTTTCTTT. The variable domain in full, completed from reference TRBV30 and TRBJ1-1, reads SQTIHQWPATLVQPVGSPLSLECTVEGTSNPNLYWYRQAAGRGLQLLFYSVGIGQISSEVPQNLSASRPQDRQFILSSKKLLLSDSGFYLCAWSVGVNTEAFFGQGTRLTVV.

The gene calls are TRBV5-1 and TRBJ1-5; tentatively, D is TRBD1 (6 bases). The germline CDR1 and CDR2 sequences are SGHRS and YFSETQ. The ends were cut back, 0 bases at V and 6 bases at J, with 10 bases in the middle. CDR3 size: 14 residues. CDR3 DNA sequence: TGCGCCAGCAGCTTGGTGGAGGGGGGTCAGCCCCAGCATTTT. As protein: CASSLVEGGQPQHF.

There are a few counts of this clone. Other DNA sequences in the sample encode the same CDR3. The CDR3 DNA is TGCGCCAGCAGCTTGACAGGAGATAGCAATCAGCCCCAGCATTTT. Translation gives CASSLTGDSNQPQHF. The chain links TRBV5-1 to TRBJ1-5, with D maybe TRBD1 (5 bases). V was shortened by 1 base and J by 0 bases, with 8 bases between the two germline ends. There are 15 residues in the CDR3. The germline CDR1 and CDR2 sequences are SGHRS and YFSETQ.

This CDR3 is CASSQGGGTDTQYF. The CDR3 DNA sequence: TGTGCCAGCAGTCAGGGAGGAGGCACAGATACGCAGTATTTT. V and J are TRBV6-5 and TRBJ2-3; D possibly corresponds to TRBD2 (6 bases). V was trimmed by 5 bases and J by 1 base, leaving 10 bases between them. Germline lookup yields CDR1 MNHEY and CDR2 SVGAGI. The CDR3 runs 14 residues.

This clone has just a few counts. The rearrangement uses TRBV27 and TRBJ2-7, with 7 bases matching TRBD2. Per germline, CDR1 MNHEY and CDR2 SMNVEV (reference sequence). This CDR3 region has 15 residues. Trimming cost V 4 bases and J 3 bases; bases outside gene matches: 9. The CDR3 loop reads CASSSIGSGGYEQYF. The CDR3 bases are TGTGCCAGCAGTTCAATCGGGTCGGGGGGCTACGAGCAGTACTTC.

The chain joins TRBV16 to TRBJ1-1, with D unresolved. Germline assignment: CDR1 KGHSY and CDR2 FQNENV. V dropped 0 bases and J dropped 1 base, with 3 bases sitting between them. CDR3 length: 13 residues. DNA for the CDR3: TGTGCCAGCAGCCAATCGAAGAACACTGAAGCTTTCTTT. Amino acids: CASSQSKNTEAFF.

This rearrangement joins TRBV27 to TRBJ1-6, with D maybe TRBD1 (5 bases). Trimming removed 4 bases from V and 5 bases from J, with 12 bases in between. Germline V gene data show CDR1 as MNHEY and CDR2 as SMNVEV (reference sequence). CDR3 length: 15 residues. The CDR3 is CASSYRQSHNSPLHF. The CDR3, as DNA: TGTGCCAGCAGTTACAGGCAATCTCATAATTCACCCCTCCACTTT.

There are a few counts of this clone. V is TRBV15 and J is TRBJ2-5; D is unresolved. CDR1 is LNHNV and CDR2 is YYDKDF in the germline V gene (reference sequence). This CDR3 comprises 14 residues. Trimming left V 5 bases short and J 3 bases short, with 13 bases between. The chain's CDR3 is CATSGQALEETQYF. In nucleotides, the CDR3 is TGTGCCACCAGCGGCCAAGCGCTCGAAGAGACCCAGTACTTC.

As for this clone: This may be a read error: a much more frequent sequence differs by one nucleotide. V gene TRBV27 combines with J gene TRBJ2-7, with 11 positions matching TRBD1. V was pared by 5 bases and J by 3 bases, with 3 bases of the junction left unmatched. CDR1 MNHEY and CDR2 SMNVEV come from the germline V gene (reference sequence). This CDR3 region has 14 residues. This chain's CDR3 is CASSDGTGGYEQYF. CDR3 coding DNA: TGTGCCAGCAGTGACGGGACAGGGGGCTACGAGCAGTACTTC.

The chain recombines TRBV11-1 with TRBJ1-2; D is perhaps TRBD1 (5 bases). The CDR3 covers 12 residues. The germline gives CDR1 SGHAT, CDR2 FQDESV (reference sequence). V lost 3 bases, J lost 6 bases, and 8 bases lay in between. Written as DNA, the CDR3 is TGTGCCAGCAGCTTCGGGGGGGATGGCTACACCTTC. Amino acid sequence: CASSFGGDGYTF.